This T cell receptor (beta chain) derives from a study of shared clonotypes between healthy human individuals. Turning to the study itself: CD4 naive and CD4 memory each took three plates per donor, while CD8 naive took two and CD8 memory one. Study findings and constraints: In contrast to clonotypes shared by all four donors, non-shared clonotypes had lower generation probabilities.

Per the original data handling: Because ImmunoSEQ provided only junction sequences with no quality scores, the filtering differed. The protocol was immunoSEQ multiplex PCR, while the TCRdb copy is restricted to in-frame clones and leaves out a portion. Clone size and V and J calls were adopted from that table, with D and trimming inferred from the DNA. The data show under 2,500,000 clones, approximately 96% seen once. About this clone: As yet, its antigen is unknown. This sample also contains other DNA sequences that code for the same CDR3.

V gave up 0 bases and J gave up 4 bases, with 3 bases separating them. The CDR3 runs 12 residues. Germline values: CDR1 MNHEY, CDR2 SMNVEV (reference sequence). The V gene is TRBV27, the J gene TRBJ1-2, with D unresolved. The clonotype originates from a man aged 18 to 29 in good health. Sequencing input: naive CD4+ T cells sorted from blood. The subset: CD45RA+ positively selected. The CDR3 bases are TGTGCCAGCAGTTTATCAGGCTATGGCTACACCTTC. Encoded protein: CASSLSGYGYTF.